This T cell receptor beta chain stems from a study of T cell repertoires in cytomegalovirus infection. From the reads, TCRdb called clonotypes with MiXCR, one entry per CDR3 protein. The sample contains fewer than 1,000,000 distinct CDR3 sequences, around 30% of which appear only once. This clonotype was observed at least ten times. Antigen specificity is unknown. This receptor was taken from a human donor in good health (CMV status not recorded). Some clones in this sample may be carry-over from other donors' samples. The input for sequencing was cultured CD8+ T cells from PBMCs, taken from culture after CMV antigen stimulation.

CDR3 DNA sequence: TGTGCCAGCAGCCAACGATACAATGAGCAGTTCTTC. It is translated as CASSQRYNEQFF. The V call is TRBV3-1, the J call TRBJ2-1; unclear D gene. Between the trimmed V and J ends, which lost 2 bases and 4 bases, there was a span of 3 bases. CDR3 length equals 12 residues. Per germline, CDR1 LGHDT and CDR2 YNNKEL (reference sequence).